This entry describes one TCR beta chain. Its antigen is currently unknown. Per the germline V gene, CDR1 is SQVTM and CDR2 is ANQGSEA. Trimming stripped 4 bases from V and 5 bases from J, with 15 bases between. The CDR3 is 14 residues long. The study enrolled healthy HIV-negative adults without recent acute infections or vaccinations as donors. This sample is part of a study of shared clonotypes between healthy human individuals. Clones were sequenced by immunoSEQ multiplex PCR, and TCRdb holds only the in-frame ones, with some missing. The data contain some 500,000 clones, approximately 95% of them singletons. Points from the study as a whole: Naive subsets tended to show greater estimated richness than memory subsets. Despite large depth, rarefaction showed incomplete sorted-subset sequencing.

The rearrangement links TRBV29-1 to TRBJ2-1; D ambiguous. The TCR sequence derives from a woman aged 30 to 39 in good health. Sequencing was carried out using naive CD4+ T cells sorted from blood. Subset: CD45RA+ positively selected. CDR3 in amino acids: CSVVSQLPHNEQFF. In DNA, the CDR3 is TGCAGCGTTGTGTCTCAATTGCCCCACAATGAGCAGTTCTTC.